This T cell receptor beta chain was observed in a study of shared clonotypes between healthy human individuals. The CDR3 contains 15 residues. V dropped 7 bases and J dropped 0 bases, with 15 bases sitting between them. Germline V gene data show CDR1 as MNHEY and CDR2 as SMNVEV (reference sequence). The method was immunoSEQ multiplex PCR; TCRdb's version includes in-frame clones alone and lacks a portion of them. The table has millions of clones, approximately 92% seen once. The sequence was obtained from a man aged 18 to 30 in good health. The chain uses TRBV27 and TRBJ1-1; D is unclear. The sample comprised naive CD4+ T cells sorted from blood. Sample subset: CD45RA+ positively selected. The DNA of the CDR3 is TGTGCCAGCACCTCCCTGGGCACTTTGAACACTGAAGCTTTCTTT. Translated: CASTSLGTLNTEAFF.